This T cell receptor beta chain appears in the sequencing data of a study of blood T cell repertoires in COVID-19. V was trimmed by 3 bases and J by 6 bases, leaving 23 bases between them. This CDR3 is 18 amino acids long. In germline, CDR1 is KGHSH, CDR2 LQKENI. Authors' analysis steps: Reference gene primer amplification gave nucleated cell count estimates. Clones were read by immunoSEQ multiplex PCR, and TCRdb kept only the in-frame ones, dropping some. That table supplies the V and J calls and clone size; D and trimming were determined from the DNA. The sample records a few hundred thousand clones, approximately 90% being singletons.

Sequencing input: PBMCs or T cells enriched from blood (not recorded which). The V and J genes are TRBV18 and TRBJ2-2; D possibly corresponds to TRBD2 (5 bases). This TCR came from a woman in her 40s with acute COVID-19. The CDR3 nucleotides are TGTGCCAGCTCACCCAAGGCTCCGGTTTCGGCTAGCCCCGGGGAGCTGTTTTTT. The encoded protein is CASSPKAPVSASPGELFF.